This T cell receptor (beta chain) was profiled in a study of blood T cell repertoires in COVID-19. At the level of the study: Acute and convalescent COVID-19 samples came from the United States, Italy and Spain.

This clone has more than one count but fewer than ten. Seattle's cohort entered during active infection and was followed longitudinally. TCRdb's table, derived via immunoSEQ multiplex PCR, lists solely in-frame clones and lacks some. Counted here are fewer than 350,000 clones, 80% to 90% occurring once; the ten biggest clones make up 7.5% to 10%. This TCR derives from a man between 25 and 39 years old with COVID-19, enrolled during active disease. The sequencing input was peripheral blood.

The CDR3 region is CASSPLFSGANVLTF. The DNA for the CDR3 is TGTGCCAGCAGCCCCCTATTCTCTGGGGCCAACGTCCTGACTTTC. V gene TRBV7-6 combines with J gene TRBJ2-6; D is undetermined. From germline, CDR1 is SGHVS and CDR2 FNYEAQ. Trimming took off 5 bases at V and 0 bases at J, with 8 bases between the two ends. The CDR3 is 15 amino acids.